This TCR beta chain stems from a study of shared clonotypes between healthy human individuals. CD45RO-negative cells were positively selected for CCR7, leaving out terminally differentiated effector memory CD45RA+ cells. This CDR3 is 17 amino acids long. Trimming took 0 bases from V and 3 from J, leaving 18 bases between them. CDR1 MGHRA and CDR2 YSYEKL come from the germline V gene. Data came from immunoSEQ multiplex PCR; TCRdb stores just in-frame clones and leaves some out. The table has approximately 2,200,000 clones, approximately 94% seen once. The sample consisted of naive CD8+ T cells from PBMCs. The receptor was isolated from a man between 18 and 35 years old in good health. Some clones in this sample may be carry-over from other donors' samples. The V and J genes are TRBV4-1 and TRBJ2-7; a possible D gene is TRBD1 (5 bases). The CDR3 DNA sequence: TGCGCCAGCAGCCAAGAACCCGACTTCGACAGAAACTACGAGCAGTACTTC. Encoded protein: CASSQEPDFDRNYEQYF.